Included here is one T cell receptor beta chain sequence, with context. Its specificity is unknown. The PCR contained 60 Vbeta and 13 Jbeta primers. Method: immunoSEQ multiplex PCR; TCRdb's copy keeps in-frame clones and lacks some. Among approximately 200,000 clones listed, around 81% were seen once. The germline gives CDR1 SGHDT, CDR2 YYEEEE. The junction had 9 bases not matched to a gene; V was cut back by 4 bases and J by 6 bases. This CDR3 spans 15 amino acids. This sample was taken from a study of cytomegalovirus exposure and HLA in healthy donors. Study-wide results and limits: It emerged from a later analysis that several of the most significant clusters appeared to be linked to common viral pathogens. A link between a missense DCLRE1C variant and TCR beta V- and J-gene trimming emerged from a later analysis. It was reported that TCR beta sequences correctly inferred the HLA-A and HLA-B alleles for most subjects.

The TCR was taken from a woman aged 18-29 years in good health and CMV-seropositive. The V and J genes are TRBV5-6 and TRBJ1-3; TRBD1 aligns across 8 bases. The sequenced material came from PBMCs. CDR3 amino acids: CASSRPGGAENTIYF. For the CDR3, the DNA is TGTGCCAGCAGCCGCCCAGGGGGCGCGGAAAACACCATATATTTT.